This is a list of T cell receptor beta chains from one sample in a study of cytomegalovirus exposure and HLA in healthy donors. Assay: immunoSEQ multiplex PCR; the TCRdb copy retains only in-frame clones and omits some. The table has roughly 150,000 clones, approximately 72% seen once. The specimen sequenced was PBMCs. These receptors were obtained from a female donor in good health and CMV-seronegative. Each CDR3 is given without its conserved first and last residue. Clone size is not always given. Where it is, it says once, few, many or a class for expanded clones.

clone_size v_call cdr3_aa
- TRBV29-1 SAGRGLGTEAF
- TRBV6-4 ASSDSGEGPQY
- TRBV9 ASSVGGTANSPLH
few TRBV6-5 ASSYSIGGTEAF
- TRBV5-1 ASSRGETQY
once TRBV15 ATSSQPGQGPNQPQH
- TRBV28 ASGHPNEQF
- TRBV5-6 ASSRGLLVTDTQY
- TRBV14 ASSRSGGANYGYT
- TRBV4-3 ASSQEDSYNSPLH
- TRBV4-1 ASSPATSGSATYEQY
- TRBV7-3 ASSSVSRGELF
once TRBV5-1 ASSLTSGSMNEQF
- TRBV5-6 ASSVGGGNQPQH
few TRBV4-1 ASSQGQGAKNIQY
- TRBV21-1 ASSNPSGANYGYT
- TRBV4-3 ASSRGEHTEAF
- TRBV11-3 ASSPGGRGNEQF
once TRBV6-1 ASSASRGAYEQY
- TRBV9 ASSVGALRGGELF
- TRBV10-1 ATRISPTGEQPQH
few TRBV6-5 ASRPGQGFEKLF
- TRBV14 ASSPIGGGRGTEAF
- TRBV19 ASSNLAGIYNEQF
- TRBV29-1 SVVDRRGRDTQY
few TRBV6-5 ASSYNAGEGQPQH
few TRBV2 ASTPQGAIGGYT
- TRBV4-1 ASSPPRGVNGETQY
- TRBV28 ASSLSGQGSHEQY
- TRBV4-1 ASSPEGASYEQY
few TRBV28 ASSRTGVTGNTIY
- TRBV15 ATSTRTGEDSQY
- TRBV30 AWSVQAGVNEQF
- TRBV4-3 ASSQDGGIREKLF
few TRBV19 ASRDQGRNGYT
- TRBV7-2 ASSFSGSYEQY
- TRBV27 ASSLKRGVNTEAF
- TRBV12-5 ASARTGPGNTIY
- TRBV6-1 ASSETGGIYGYT
few TRBV30 AWNEDRGYNQPQH